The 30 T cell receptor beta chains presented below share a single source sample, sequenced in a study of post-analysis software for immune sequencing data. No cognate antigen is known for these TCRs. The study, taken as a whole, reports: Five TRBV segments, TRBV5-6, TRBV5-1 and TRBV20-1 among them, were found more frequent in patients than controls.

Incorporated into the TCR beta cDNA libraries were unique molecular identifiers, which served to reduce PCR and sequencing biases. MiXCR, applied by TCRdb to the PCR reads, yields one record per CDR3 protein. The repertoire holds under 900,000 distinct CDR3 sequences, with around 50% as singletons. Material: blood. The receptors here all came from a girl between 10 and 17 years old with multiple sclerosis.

CDR3 bases: TGTGCCAGCGGGACAGGGTATCCCGCGAAGACCCAGTACTTC. This gives the protein CASGTGYPAKTQYF. The chain combines TRBV27 with TRBJ2-5; 9 nucleotides align to TRBD1. The germline CDR1 and CDR2 sequences are MNHEY and SMNVEV (reference sequence). CDR3 size: 14 residues. V trimming: 8 bases; J trimming: 6 bases; junction bases outside the gene matches: 10.

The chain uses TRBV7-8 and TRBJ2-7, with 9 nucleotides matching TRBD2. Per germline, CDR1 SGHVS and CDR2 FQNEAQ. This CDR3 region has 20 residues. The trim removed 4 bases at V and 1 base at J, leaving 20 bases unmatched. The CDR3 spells CASSSRHHTGGRAWSYEQYF. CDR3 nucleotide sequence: TGTGCCAGCAGCTCCCGCCACCACACTGGCGGGAGGGCCTGGTCCTACGAGCAGTACTTC.

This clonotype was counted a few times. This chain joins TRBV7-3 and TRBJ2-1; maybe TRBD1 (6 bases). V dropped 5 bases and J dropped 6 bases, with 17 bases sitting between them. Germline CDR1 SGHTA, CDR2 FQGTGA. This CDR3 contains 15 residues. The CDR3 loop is CASSLWDINPNEQFF. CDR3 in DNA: TGTGCCAGCAGCCTATGGGACATCAATCCCAATGAGCAGTTCTTC.

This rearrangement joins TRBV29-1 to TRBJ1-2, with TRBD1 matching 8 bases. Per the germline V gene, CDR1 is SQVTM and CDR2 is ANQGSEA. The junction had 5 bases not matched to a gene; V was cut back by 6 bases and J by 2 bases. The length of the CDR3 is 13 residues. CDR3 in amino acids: CSVRTGPNYGYTF. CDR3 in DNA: TGCAGCGTCCGGACAGGGCCCAACTATGGCTACACCTTC. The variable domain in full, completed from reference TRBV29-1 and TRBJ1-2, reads SAVISQKPSRDICQRGTSLTIQCQVDSQVTMMFWYRQQPGQSLTLIATANQGSEATYESGFVIDKFPISRPNLTFSTLTVSNMSPEDSSIYLCSVRTGPNYGYTFGSGTRLTVV.

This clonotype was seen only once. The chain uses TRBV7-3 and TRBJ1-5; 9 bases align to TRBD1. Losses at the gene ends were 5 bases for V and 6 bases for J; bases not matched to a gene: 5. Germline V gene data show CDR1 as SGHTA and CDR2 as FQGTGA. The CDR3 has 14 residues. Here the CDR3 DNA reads TGTGCCAGCAGCCGACGACAGGGGGGTCAGCCCCAGCATTTT. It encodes CASSRRQGGQPQHF.

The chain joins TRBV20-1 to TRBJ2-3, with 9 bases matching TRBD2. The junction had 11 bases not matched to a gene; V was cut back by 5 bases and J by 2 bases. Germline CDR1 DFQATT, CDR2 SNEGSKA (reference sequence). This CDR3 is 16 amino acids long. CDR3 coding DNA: TGCAGTGCTCTACCGCGGGAGCGGGAGGTCACAGATACGCAGTATTTT. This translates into CSALPREREVTDTQYF.

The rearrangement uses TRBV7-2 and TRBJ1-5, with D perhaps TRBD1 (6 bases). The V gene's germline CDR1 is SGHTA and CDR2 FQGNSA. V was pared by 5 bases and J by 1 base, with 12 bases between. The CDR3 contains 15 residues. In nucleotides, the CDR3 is TGTGCCAGCAGCCCGGGGGCCTTAAGCAATCAGCCCCAGCATTTT. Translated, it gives CASSPGALSNQPQHF. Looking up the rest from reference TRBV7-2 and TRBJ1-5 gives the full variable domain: GAGVSQSPSNKVTEKGKDVELRCDPISGHTALYWYRQSLGQGLEFLIYFQGNSAPDKSGLPSDRFSAERTGGSVSTLTIQRTQQEDSAVYLCASSPGALSNQPQHFGDGTRLSIL.

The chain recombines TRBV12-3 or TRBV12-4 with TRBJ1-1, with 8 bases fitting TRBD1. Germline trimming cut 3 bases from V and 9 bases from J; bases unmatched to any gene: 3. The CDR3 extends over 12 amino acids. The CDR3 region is CASSFQGAKAFF. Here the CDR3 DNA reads TGTGCCAGCAGTTTTCAGGGGGCAAAAGCTTTCTTT.

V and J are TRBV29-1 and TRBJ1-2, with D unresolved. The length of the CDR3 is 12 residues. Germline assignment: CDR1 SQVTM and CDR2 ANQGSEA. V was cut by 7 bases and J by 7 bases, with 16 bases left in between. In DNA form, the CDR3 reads TGCAGCGCTGCCACTCAGGCGCGTGGCTACACCTTC. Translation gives CSAATQARGYTF.

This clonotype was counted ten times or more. The CDR3: CSASAQSETQYF. The CDR3 coding sequence is TGCAGTGCTAGTGCCCAGTCCGAGACCCAGTACTTC. The chain combines TRBV20-1 with TRBJ2-5; unclear D gene. V gave up 3 bases and J gave up 5 bases, with 10 bases separating them. There are 12 residues in the CDR3. CDR1 is DFQATT, CDR2 SNEGSKA, per germline (reference sequence).

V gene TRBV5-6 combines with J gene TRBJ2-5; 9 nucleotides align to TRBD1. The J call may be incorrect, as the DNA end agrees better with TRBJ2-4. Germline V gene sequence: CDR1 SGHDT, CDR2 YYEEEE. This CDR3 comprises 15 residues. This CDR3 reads CASSLWDRDTNIQYF. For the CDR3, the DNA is TGTGCCAGCAGCTTATGGGACAGGGACACAAACATTCAGTACTTC.

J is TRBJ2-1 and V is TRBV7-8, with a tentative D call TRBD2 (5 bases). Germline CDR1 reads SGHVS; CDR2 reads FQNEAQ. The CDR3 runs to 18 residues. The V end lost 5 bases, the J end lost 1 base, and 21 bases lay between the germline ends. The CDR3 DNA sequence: TGTGCCAGCAGCCCCACCGTCTTAAGGACTCCGTCCTACAATGAGCAGTTCTTC. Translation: CASSPTVLRTPSYNEQFF.

Written as DNA, the CDR3 is TGTGCCAGCAGCCAAGATCCCAGGGGCTTTTACGAGCAGTACTTC. It translates to CASSQDPRGFYEQYF. The gene calls are TRBV3-1 and TRBJ2-4, with TRBD1 as a possible D gene (6 bases). The DNA matches TRBJ2-7 better at its end, which makes the J call doubtful. The CDR3 contains 15 residues. From germline, CDR1 is LGHDT and CDR2 YNNKEL (reference sequence).

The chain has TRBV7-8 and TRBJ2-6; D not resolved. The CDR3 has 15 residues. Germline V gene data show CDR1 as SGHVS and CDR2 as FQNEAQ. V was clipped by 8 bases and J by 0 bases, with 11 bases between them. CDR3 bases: TGTGCCAGCGAAAAAAGTGCCTCTGGGGCCAACGTCCTGACTTTC. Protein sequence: CASEKSASGANVLTF.

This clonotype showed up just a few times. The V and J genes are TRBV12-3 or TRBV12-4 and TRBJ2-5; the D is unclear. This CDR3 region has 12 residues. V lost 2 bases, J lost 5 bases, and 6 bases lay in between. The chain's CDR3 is CASSLMRETQYF. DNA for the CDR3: TGTGCCAGCAGTTTAATGAGGGAGACCCAGTACTTC.

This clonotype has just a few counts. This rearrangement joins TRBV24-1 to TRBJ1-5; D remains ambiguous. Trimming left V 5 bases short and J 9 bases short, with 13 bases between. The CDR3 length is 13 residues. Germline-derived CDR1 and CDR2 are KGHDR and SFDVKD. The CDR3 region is CATSVLPPTPQHF. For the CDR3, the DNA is TGTGCCACCAGTGTTTTACCGCCAACGCCCCAGCATTTT.

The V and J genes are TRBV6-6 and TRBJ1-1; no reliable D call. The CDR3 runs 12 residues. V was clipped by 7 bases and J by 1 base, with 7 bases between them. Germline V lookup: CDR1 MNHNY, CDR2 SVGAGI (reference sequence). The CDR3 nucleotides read TGTGCCAGCAAAACGGAGAACACTGAAGCTTTCTTT. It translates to CASKTENTEAFF.

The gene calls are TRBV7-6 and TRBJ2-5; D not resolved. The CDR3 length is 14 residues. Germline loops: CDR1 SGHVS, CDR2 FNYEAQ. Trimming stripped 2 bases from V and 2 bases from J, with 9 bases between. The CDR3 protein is CASSLSALQETQYF. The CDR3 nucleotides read TGTGCCAGCAGCTTATCCGCCTTACAAGAGACCCAGTACTTC. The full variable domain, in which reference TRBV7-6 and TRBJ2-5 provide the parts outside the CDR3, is GAGVSQSPRYKVTKRGQDVALRCDPISGHVSLYWYRQALGQGPEFLTYFNYEAQQDKSGLPNDRFSAERPEGSISTLTIQRTEQRDSAMYRCASSLSALQETQYFGPGTRLLVL.

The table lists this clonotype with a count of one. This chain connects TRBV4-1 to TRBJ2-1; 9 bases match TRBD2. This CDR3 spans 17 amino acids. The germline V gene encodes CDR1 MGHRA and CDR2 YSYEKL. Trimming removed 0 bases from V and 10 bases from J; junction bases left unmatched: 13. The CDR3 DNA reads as TGCGCCAGCAGCCAAGATGGGATAGCGGGGGTTCGGGGAGAGCAGTTCTTC. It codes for CASSQDGIAGVRGEQFF.

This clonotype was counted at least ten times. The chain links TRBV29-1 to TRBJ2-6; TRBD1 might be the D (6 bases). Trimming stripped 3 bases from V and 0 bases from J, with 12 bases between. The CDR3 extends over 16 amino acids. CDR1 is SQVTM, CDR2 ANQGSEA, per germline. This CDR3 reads CSVEAGEPSGANVLTF. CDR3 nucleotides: TGCAGCGTTGAGGCAGGGGAGCCCTCTGGGGCCAACGTCCTGACTTTC.

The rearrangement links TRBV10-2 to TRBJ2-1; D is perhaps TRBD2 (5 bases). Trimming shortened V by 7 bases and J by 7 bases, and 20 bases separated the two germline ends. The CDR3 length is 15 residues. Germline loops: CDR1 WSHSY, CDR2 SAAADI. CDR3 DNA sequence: TGCGCCAGCACCGTGGCGGGCCTTTGGGAAAATGAGCAGTTCTTC. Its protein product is CASTVAGLWENEQFF.

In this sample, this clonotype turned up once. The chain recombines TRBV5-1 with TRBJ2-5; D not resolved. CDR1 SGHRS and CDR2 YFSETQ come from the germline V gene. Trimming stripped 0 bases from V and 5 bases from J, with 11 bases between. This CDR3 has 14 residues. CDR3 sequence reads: CASSLAAPTETQYF. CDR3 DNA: TGCGCCAGCAGCTTGGCCGCCCCAACCGAGACCCAGTACTTC.

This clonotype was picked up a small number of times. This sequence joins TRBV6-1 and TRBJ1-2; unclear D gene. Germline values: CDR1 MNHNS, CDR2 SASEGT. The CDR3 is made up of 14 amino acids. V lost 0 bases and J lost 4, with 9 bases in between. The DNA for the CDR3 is TGTGCCAGCAGTGAAGCGCACACCAGCTATGGCTACACCTTC. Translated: CASSEAHTSYGYTF.

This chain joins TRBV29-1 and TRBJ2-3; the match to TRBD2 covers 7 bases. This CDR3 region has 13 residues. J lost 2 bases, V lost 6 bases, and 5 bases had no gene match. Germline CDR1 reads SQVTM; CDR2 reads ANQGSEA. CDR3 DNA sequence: TGCAGCGTGGGTGGGGACTACACAGATACGCAGTATTTT. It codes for CSVGGDYTDTQYF.

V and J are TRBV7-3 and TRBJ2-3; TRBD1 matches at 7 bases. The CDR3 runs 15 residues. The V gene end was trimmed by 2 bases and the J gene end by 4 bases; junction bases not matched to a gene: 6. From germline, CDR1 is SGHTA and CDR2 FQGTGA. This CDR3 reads CASSLAHRGPDTQYF. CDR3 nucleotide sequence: TGTGCCAGCAGCTTAGCCCACAGGGGCCCAGATACGCAGTATTTT.

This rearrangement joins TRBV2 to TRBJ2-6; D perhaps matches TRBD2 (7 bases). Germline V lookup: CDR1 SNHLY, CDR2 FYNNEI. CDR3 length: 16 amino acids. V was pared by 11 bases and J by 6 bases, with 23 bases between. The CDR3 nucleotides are TGTGCCGGGAGGGACATAGGTTTGGCTGAGGCCAACGTCCTGACTTTC. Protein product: CAGRDIGLAEANVLTF.

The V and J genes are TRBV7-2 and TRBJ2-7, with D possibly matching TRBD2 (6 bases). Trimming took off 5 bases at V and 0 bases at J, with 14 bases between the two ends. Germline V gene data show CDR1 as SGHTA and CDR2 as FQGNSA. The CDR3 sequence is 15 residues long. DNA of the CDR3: TGTGCCAGCAGCGATACGCGGGGTCTCTCCTACGAGCAGTACTTC. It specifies CASSDTRGLSYEQYF. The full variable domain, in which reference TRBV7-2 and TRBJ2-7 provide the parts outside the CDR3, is GAGVSQSPSNKVTEKGKDVELRCDPISGHTALYWYRQSLGQGLEFLIYFQGNSAPDKSGLPSDRFSAERTGGSVSTLTIQRTQQEDSAVYLCASSDTRGLSYEQYFGPGTRLTVT.

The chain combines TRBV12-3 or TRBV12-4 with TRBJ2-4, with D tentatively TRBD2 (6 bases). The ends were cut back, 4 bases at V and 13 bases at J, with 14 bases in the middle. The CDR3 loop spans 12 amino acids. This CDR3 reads CASSSGGIKQYF. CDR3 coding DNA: TGTGCCAGCAGTTCCGGCGGGATAAAGCAGTACTTC.

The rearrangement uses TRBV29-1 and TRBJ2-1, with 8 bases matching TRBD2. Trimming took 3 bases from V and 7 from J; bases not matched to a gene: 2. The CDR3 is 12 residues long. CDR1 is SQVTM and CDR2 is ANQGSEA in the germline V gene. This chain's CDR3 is CSVDGGVNEQFF. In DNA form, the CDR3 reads TGCAGCGTTGACGGGGGGGTAAATGAGCAGTTCTTC.

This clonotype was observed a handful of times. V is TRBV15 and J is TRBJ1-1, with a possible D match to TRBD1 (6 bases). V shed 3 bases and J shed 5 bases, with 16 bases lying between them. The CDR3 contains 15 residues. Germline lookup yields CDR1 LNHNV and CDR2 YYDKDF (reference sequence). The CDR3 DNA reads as TGTGCCACCAGCAGGTGGGGGGCCGGGAGTACTGAAGCTTTCTTT. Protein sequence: CATSRWGAGSTEAFF.